This TCR beta chain stems from a study of cytomegalovirus exposure and HLA in healthy donors. The germline gives CDR1 MRHNA, CDR2 SNTAGT. CDR3 length: 14 residues. V shed 4 bases and J shed 3 bases, with 10 bases lying between them. Amplification used 60 Vbeta primers and 13 Jbeta primers. The table came from immunoSEQ multiplex PCR; TCRdb's copy has only in-frame clones and leaves some out. The sample lists about 130,000 clones, 74% occurring once. Overall study results and limits: After further analysis at a later stage, 16,951 TCR beta sequences were associated with HLA alleles at 0.05 false discovery rate. Associated with cytomegalovirus, according to the listing, were 170 or so TCR beta chains. Among donors in an Asian-associated ancestry cluster, a later analysis reportedly found fewer N-insertions than the approximately 700-donor mean.

A word on this clone: Its cognate antigen is unknown.

Donors were ostensibly healthy at sampling, although undocumented immune exposures were probable. The sample taken for sequencing was PBMCs. The source of this sequence is a man aged 18 to 30 in good health and CMV-seropositive. V is TRBV6-4 and J is TRBJ2-1; D is perhaps TRBD1 (6 bases). CDR3 residues: CASSARGDYNEQFF. The CDR3 DNA sequence: TGTGCCAGCAGTGCCAGGGGCGACTACAATGAGCAGTTCTTC.